One TCR beta chain is described in this entry. This specimen comes from a study of shared T cell receptors in the human thymus. The V segment lost 3 bases and the J segment 0 bases; nucleotides outside the gene matches: 5. CDR3 length equals 16 residues. Germline V lookup: CDR1 SNHLY, CDR2 FYNNEI. TCRdb's table, derived via immunoSEQ multiplex PCR, lists solely in-frame clones and lacks some. The sample has roughly 500,000 clones; around 78% are singletons. The same data also went into a second study, on human thymus T cells. According to that study: Unrelated individuals had highly overlapping thymic repertoires, as reported in related research.

The genes are TRBV2 and TRBJ2-7; 10 bases match TRBD1. The sample taken for sequencing was thymocytes. The sequence came from a boy in the first two years of life with a congenital heart defect. The CDR3 protein is CASSDYRDRGSYEQYF. CDR3 nucleotide sequence: TGTGCCAGCAGTGATTACCGGGACAGGGGCTCCTACGAGCAGTACTTC.